The rows below give T cell receptor beta chains drawn from one sample of a study of blood T cell repertoires in COVID-19. Sequenced by immunoSEQ multiplex PCR; TCRdb stores in-frame clones only, minus some. The data hold around 280,000 clones, with around nine tenths observed a single time. The material sequenced was PBMCs or T cells enriched from blood (not recorded which). These receptors came from a woman aged 35 to 49 who had recovered from COVID-19. CDR3s include the opening cysteine and the closing phenylalanine or tryptophan. D genes are given only for firm matches. Only some rows state a clone size, as once, few, many or a class for expanded clones.

CDR3 protein,CDR3 DNA,V gene,J gene,D gene,clone size
CASSLDVGAAEAFF,TGTGCCAGCAGCTTAGATGTGGGAGCGGCTGAAGCTTTCTTT,TRBV11-2,TRBJ1-1,NA,NA
CASSLESGRGTDTQYF,TGTGCCAGCAGCTTAGAAAGCGGGAGGGGCACAGATACGCAGTATTTT,TRBV7-2,TRBJ2-3,TRBD2,few
CASSLELAGGSNEQFF,TGTGCCAGCAGTTTAGAACTAGCGGGAGGAAGCAATGAGCAGTTCTTC,TRBV27,TRBJ2-1,TRBD2,NA
CASSGPGGPWDNEQFF,TGTGCCAGCAGCGGGCCGGGGGGGCCGTGGGACAATGAGCAGTTCTTC,TRBV7-8,TRBJ2-1,TRBD2,NA
CASSLSRLAGNEQFF,TGTGCCAGCAGTTTATCGCGACTAGCGGGCAATGAGCAGTTCTTC,TRBV28,TRBJ2-1,TRBD2,NA
CASSYWDTGCTF,TGTGCCAGCAGTTACTGGGACACAGGCTGCACCTTC,TRBV6-2/TRBV6-3,TRBJ1-2,NA,NA
CASLETVLGGEQYF,TGTGCCAGCCTGGAGACGGTCCTGGGAGGCGAGCAGTACTTC,TRBV18,TRBJ2-7,NA,NA
CASSASGLAITGELFF,TGTGCCAGCAGCGCGTCGGGACTAGCGATCACCGGGGAGCTGTTTTTT,TRBV7-9,TRBJ2-2,TRBD2,NA
CASSLGGGGPYGYTF,TGTGCCAGCAGCTTGGGGGGCGGGGGCCCCTATGGCTACACCTTC,TRBV7-2,TRBJ1-2,NA,NA
CASSRGLAGEFVETQYF,TGTGCCAGCAGCCGGGGACTAGCGGGAGAATTTGTAGAGACCCAGTACTTC,TRBV7-9,TRBJ2-5,TRBD2,NA
CASGRGRGPTPGANVLTF,TGTGCCAGCGGGCGGGGACGGGGACCCACTCCTGGGGCCAACGTCCTGACTTTC,TRBV9,TRBJ2-6,NA,NA
CASSLTGTNEKLFF,TGTGCCAGCAGCTTGACAGGAACTAATGAAAAACTGTTTTTT,TRBV7-9,TRBJ1-4,NA,NA
CASRSQGDGTGELFF,TGTGCCAGCAGATCACAGGGGGACGGCACCGGGGAGCTGTTTTTT,TRBV2,TRBJ2-2,TRBD1,NA
CSASWGVDEQFF,TGCAGTGCTAGTTGGGGGGTTGATGAGCAGTTCTTC,TRBV20-1,TRBJ2-1,NA,NA
CASSLVASGSYEQYF,TGTGCCAGCAGCTTAGTGGCTAGCGGTTCCTACGAGCAGTACTTC,TRBV7-8,TRBJ2-7,TRBD2,NA
CASSVDSYYGYTF,TGCGCCAGCAGCGTGGACAGTTACTATGGCTACACCTTC,TRBV5-1,TRBJ1-2,NA,few
CASRVTGQLTSNQPQHF,TGTGCCAGCAGAGTAACGGGACAGCTTACTTCCAATCAGCCCCAGCATTTT,TRBV28,TRBJ1-5,TRBD1,NA
CASTPRIGADLRSPLHF,TGTGCCAGTACTCCCCGGATCGGAGCCGACCTCCGTTCACCCCTCCACTTT,TRBV19,TRBJ1-6,NA,NA
CASSLELSASEQFF,TGTGCCAGCAGCTTAGAACTTAGTGCGAGTGAGCAGTTCTTC,TRBV11-2,TRBJ2-1,NA,NA
CASSWRTSADTQYF,TGCGCCAGCAGCTGGAGGACTAGCGCGGATACGCAGTATTTT,TRBV5-1,TRBJ2-3,TRBD2,NA
CAIRGTDSNYGYTF,TGTGCCATCAGGGGGACAGATTCTAACTATGGCTACACCTTC,TRBV10-3,TRBJ1-2,TRBD1,once
CASTRQAEREKLFF,TGTGCCAGCACCAGACAGGCGGAACGAGAAAAACTGTTTTTT,TRBV28,TRBJ1-4,NA,NA